This T cell receptor beta chain was identified during a study of blood T cells in healthy people across ages. Whole-study findings and limits: As age increased, TCR beta diversity per million T cells fell in a roughly linear fashion. Diversity estimated from one million T cells was considered an underestimate.

As concerns this clonotype: Its specificity is unknown.

CDR3 length equals 14 residues. In germline, CDR1 is SGHAT, CDR2 FQDESV (reference sequence). V was clipped by 2 bases and J by 6 bases, with 12 bases between them. Next came a second PCR, run for about 7 to 12 cycles, which used a sample-barcoded 5' primer along with a J-beta primer mix. A minimum of 2.5 million CDR3-containing paired-end reads was obtained for each sample. MiXCR, applied by TCRdb to the 5' RACE reads, yields one record per CDR3 protein. The table lists roughly 800,000 distinct CDR3 sequences, 20% to 25% of them singletons, with under 9.5% in the top ten. Total RNA, at least 6 micrograms per sample, came from PBMCs. These data were also reused for a study on T cells of mothers and their children.

The sample consisted of blood. The origin of this receptor is a boy younger than 18 in good health. The V call is TRBV11-1, the J call TRBJ2-3; D uncertain. This chain's CDR3 is CASSLMSLADTQYF. The CDR3 DNA is TGTGCCAGCAGCTTAATGAGTCTGGCCGATACGCAGTATTTT.